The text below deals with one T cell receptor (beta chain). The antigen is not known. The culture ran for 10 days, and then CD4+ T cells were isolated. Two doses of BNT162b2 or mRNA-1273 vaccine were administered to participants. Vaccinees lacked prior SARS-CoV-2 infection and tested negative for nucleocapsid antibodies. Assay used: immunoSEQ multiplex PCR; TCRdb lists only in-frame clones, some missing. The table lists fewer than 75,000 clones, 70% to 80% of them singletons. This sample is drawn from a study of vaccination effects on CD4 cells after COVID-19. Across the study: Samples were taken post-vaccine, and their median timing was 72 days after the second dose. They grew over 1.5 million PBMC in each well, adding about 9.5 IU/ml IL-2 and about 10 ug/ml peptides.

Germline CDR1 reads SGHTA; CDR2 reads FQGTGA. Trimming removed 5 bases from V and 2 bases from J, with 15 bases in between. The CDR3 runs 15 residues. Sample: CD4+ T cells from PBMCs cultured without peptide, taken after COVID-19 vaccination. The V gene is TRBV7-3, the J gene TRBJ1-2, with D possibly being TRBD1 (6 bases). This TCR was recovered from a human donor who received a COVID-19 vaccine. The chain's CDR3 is CASSKEAGANYGYTF. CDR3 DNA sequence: TGTGCCAGCAGCAAAGAGGCAGGGGCCAACTATGGCTACACCTTC.